This T cell receptor (beta chain) was identified during a study of T cell repertoires in cytomegalovirus infection. TCRdb processed the reads anew with MiXCR; each CDR3 protein has one entry. The data hold over 450,000 distinct CDR3 sequences, with 11% observed a single time. V was trimmed by 2 bases and J by 0 bases, leaving 7 bases between them. The CDR3 runs to 15 residues. Germline CDR1 SEHNR, CDR2 FQNEAQ (reference sequence). This clonotype has ten or more counts. The clonotype originates from a human donor in good health (CMV status not recorded). Some clones in this sample may be carry-over from other donors' samples. Sample: PBMCs. The chain recombines TRBV7-9 with TRBJ1-4; D is undetermined. This CDR3 reads CASSLLWTTNEKLFF. CDR3 coding DNA: TGTGCCAGCAGCTTATTGTGGACAACTAATGAAAAACTGTTTTTT.